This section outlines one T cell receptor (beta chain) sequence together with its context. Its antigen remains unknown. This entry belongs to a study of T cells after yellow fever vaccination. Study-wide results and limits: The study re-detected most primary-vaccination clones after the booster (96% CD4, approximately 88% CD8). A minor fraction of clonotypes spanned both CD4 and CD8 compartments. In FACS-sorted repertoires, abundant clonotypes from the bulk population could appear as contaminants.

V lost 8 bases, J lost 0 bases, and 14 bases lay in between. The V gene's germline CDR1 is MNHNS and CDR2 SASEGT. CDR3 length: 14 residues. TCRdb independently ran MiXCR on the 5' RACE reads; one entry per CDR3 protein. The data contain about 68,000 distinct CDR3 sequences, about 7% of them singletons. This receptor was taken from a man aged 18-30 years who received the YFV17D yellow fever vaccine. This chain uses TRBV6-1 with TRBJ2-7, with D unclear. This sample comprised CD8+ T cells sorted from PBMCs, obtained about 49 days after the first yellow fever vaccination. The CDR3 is CASRSVSGSYEQYF. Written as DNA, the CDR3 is TGTGCCAGCCGCAGCGTCAGTGGCTCCTACGAGCAGTACTTC.